This entry lists 3 T cell receptor beta chains sequenced from one sample in a study of CD8 T cells in Susac syndrome. Reverse transcription of roughly 0.5 to 1 ug RNA was performed with random hexamers. TCRdb independently ran MiXCR on the immunoSEQ multiplex PCR reads; one entry per CDR3 protein. The sample holds approximately 100,000 distinct CDR3 sequences; 80% to 95% are singletons and the top ten take roughly 0.15%. Material: CD4+ T cells from PBMCs. All receptors come from a human donor in good health.

V and J are TRBV5-1 and TRBJ2-5, with 8 bases matching TRBD2. V lost 4 bases, J lost 4 bases, and 6 bases stayed unmatched. CDR1 is SGHRS and CDR2 is YFSETQ in the germline V gene. The CDR3 spans 14 residues. The CDR3 is CASSPGLVTETQYF. The CDR3 coding sequence is TGCGCCAGCAGCCCGGGACTAGTGACAGAGACCCAGTACTTC.

In nucleotides, the CDR3 is TGCAGTGCACAGGGGGCCGAATATGGCTACACCTTC. Residues: CSAQGAEYGYTF. V usage is TRBV20-1 and J usage is TRBJ1-2; 9 bases are a match to TRBD1. Per the germline V gene, CDR1 is DFQATT and CDR2 is SNEGSKA (reference sequence). Trimming at V came to 6 bases and at J to 5 bases, leaving 4 bases not matched to a gene. There are 12 residues in the CDR3.

The rearrangement links TRBV29-1 to TRBJ2-2; no clear D. V was cut by 7 bases and J by 3 bases, with 9 bases left in between. The length of the CDR3 is 12 residues. Germline CDR1 and CDR2: SQVTM and ANQGSEA. The CDR3 nucleotides read TGCAGCGCCGCCACGGACACCGGGGAGCTGTTTTTT. Translation gives CSAATDTGELFF.